This is a list of T cell receptor beta chains from one sample in a study of CD8+ T cells in alopecia areata. Using immunoSEQ multiplex PCR, the repertoire was profiled, and TCRdb retains in-frame clones only, with some absent. The sample lists about 97,000 clones, 41% seen once, with roughly 1.3% in the top ten. The sequenced material came from CD4+ T cells sorted from blood. Receptors originate from a human donor with alopecia areata. Each CDR3 is given with its conserved first and last residue. A D gene is named only where the DNA matches it firmly. Clone size is shown for a subset of rows, as once, few, many or a class of expanded clone.

V gene: TRBV7-2; D gene: NA; clone size: NA; J gene: TRBJ1-2; CDR3 protein: CASKQGPNYGYTF; CDR3 DNA: TGTGCCAGCAAACAGGGCCCTAACTATGGCTACACCTTC
V gene: TRBV7-9; D gene: NA; clone size: few; J gene: TRBJ2-5; CDR3 protein: CASSLGGTGETQYF; CDR3 DNA: TGTGCCAGCAGCTTAGGGGGGACGGGGGAGACCCAGTACTTC
V gene: TRBV11-2; D gene: TRBD2; clone size: NA; J gene: TRBJ2-7; CDR3 protein: CASRFLLAGAYEQYF; CDR3 DNA: TGTGCCAGCAGATTTTTATTAGCGGGAGCATACGAGCAGTACTTC
V gene: TRBV4-1; D gene: TRBD2; clone size: once; J gene: TRBJ2-7; CDR3 protein: CASSREGFGSYYEQYF; CDR3 DNA: TGCGCCAGCAGCCGGGAGGGGTTCGGGTCCTACTACGAGCAGTACTTC
V gene: TRBV29-1; D gene: TRBD1; clone size: NA; J gene: TRBJ1-1; CDR3 protein: CSVPPGQGGTEAFF; CDR3 DNA: TGCAGCGTCCCCCCGGGACAGGGGGGAACTGAAGCTTTCTTT
V gene: TRBV7-8; D gene: NA; clone size: NA; J gene: TRBJ2-5; CDR3 protein: CASSLITGGAQYF; CDR3 DNA: TGTGCCAGCAGCTTAATCACAGGGGGGGCCCAGTACTTC
V gene: TRBV30; D gene: NA; clone size: few; J gene: TRBJ1-5; CDR3 protein: CAWSVFGQHNQPQHF; CDR3 DNA: TGTGCCTGGAGTGTTTTCGGACAGCACAATCAGCCCCAGCATTTT
V gene: TRBV28; D gene: TRBD2; clone size: few; J gene: TRBJ2-7; CDR3 protein: CASSDGLAHEQYF; CDR3 DNA: TGTGCCAGCAGTGATGGACTAGCCCACGAGCAGTACTTC
V gene: TRBV9; D gene: NA; clone size: NA; J gene: TRBJ2-3; CDR3 protein: CASSVGPGDYSTDTQYF; CDR3 DNA: TGTGCCAGCAGCGTAGGTCCAGGGGACTATAGCACAGATACGCAGTATTTT
V gene: TRBV6-6; D gene: NA; clone size: NA; J gene: TRBJ2-3; CDR3 protein: CASSYRSTDTQYF; CDR3 DNA: TGTGCCAGCAGTTACAGAAGCACAGATACGCAGTATTTT
V gene: TRBV27; D gene: NA; clone size: NA; J gene: TRBJ2-3; CDR3 protein: CASSLRRSRTDTQYF; CDR3 DNA: TGTGCCAGCAGTTTACGAAGGTCTCGAACAGATACGCAGTATTTT
V gene: TRBV7-9; D gene: TRBD1; clone size: NA; J gene: TRBJ1-1; CDR3 protein: CASSFNRGEEAFF; CDR3 DNA: TGTGCCAGCAGCTTCAACAGGGGGGAAGAAGCTTTCTTT
V gene: TRBV27; D gene: NA; clone size: NA; J gene: TRBJ1-3; CDR3 protein: CASSLSWTDTIYF; CDR3 DNA: TGTGCCAGCAGTTTATCGTGGACGGACACCATATATTTT
V gene: TRBV7-9; D gene: TRBD2; clone size: few; J gene: TRBJ2-7; CDR3 protein: CASSLASAGDYEQYF; CDR3 DNA: TGTGCCAGCAGCTTAGCGTCAGCGGGGGACTACGAGCAGTACTTC
V gene: TRBV6-5; D gene: NA; clone size: NA; J gene: TRBJ1-6; CDR3 protein: CASSYSGSPLHF; CDR3 DNA: TGTGCCAGCAGTTACTCCGGTTCACCCCTCCACTTT
V gene: TRBV30; D gene: NA; clone size: once; J gene: TRBJ1-1; CDR3 protein: CAWSVVAGAEAFF; CDR3 DNA: TGTGCCTGGAGTGTAGTAGCAGGGGCTGAAGCTTTCTTT
V gene: TRBV11-1; D gene: NA; clone size: NA; J gene: TRBJ2-5; CDR3 protein: CASTLSRGQETQYF; CDR3 DNA: TGTGCCAGCACCCTGTCCAGGGGCCAAGAGACCCAGTACTTC
V gene: TRBV7-2; D gene: NA; clone size: few; J gene: TRBJ2-3; CDR3 protein: CASSLRSSTDTQYF; CDR3 DNA: TGTGCCAGCAGCCTCAGATCCAGCACAGATACGCAGTATTTT
V gene: TRBV5-4; D gene: NA; clone size: NA; J gene: TRBJ2-3; CDR3 protein: CASSSPPDTQYF; CDR3 DNA: TGTGCCAGCAGCTCCCCCCCAGATACGCAGTATTTT
V gene: TRBV18; D gene: TRBD1; clone size: few; J gene: TRBJ2-7; CDR3 protein: CASSFTGTVSYEQYF; CDR3 DNA: TGTGCCAGCTCATTCACCGGGACAGTCTCCTACGAGCAGTACTTC
V gene: TRBV7-3; D gene: TRBD1; clone size: few; J gene: TRBJ2-6; CDR3 protein: CASSPPGTGSVLTF; CDR3 DNA: TGTGCCAGCAGCCCGCCCGGGACAGGTTCCGTCCTGACTTTC
V gene: TRBV15; D gene: NA; clone size: few; J gene: TRBJ1-1; CDR3 protein: CATSRDPRGAEAFF; CDR3 DNA: TGTGCCACCAGCAGAGACCCCCGTGGGGCTGAAGCTTTCTTT
V gene: TRBV5-1; D gene: NA; clone size: few; J gene: TRBJ1-1; CDR3 protein: CASSLRWNTEAFF; CDR3 DNA: TGCGCCAGCAGCCTCAGGTGGAACACTGAAGCTTTCTTT
V gene: TRBV9; D gene: TRBD1; clone size: NA; J gene: TRBJ2-1; CDR3 protein: CASSVGQGTINEQFF; CDR3 DNA: TGTGCCAGCAGCGTCGGACAGGGGACCATCAATGAGCAGTTCTTC
V gene: TRBV18; D gene: TRBD1; clone size: few; J gene: TRBJ1-2; CDR3 protein: CASSPNPGQGFGYTF; CDR3 DNA: TGTGCCAGCTCACCGAACCCGGGACAGGGTTTCGGCTACACCTTC
V gene: TRBV10-2; D gene: NA; clone size: NA; J gene: TRBJ1-1; CDR3 protein: CASSEGYSEAFF; CDR3 DNA: TGCGCCAGCAGTGAGGGTTACTCTGAAGCTTTCTTT
V gene: TRBV1; D gene: NA; clone size: NA; J gene: TRBJ2-3; CDR3 protein: CTSSQDLGLAGGPADTQYF; CDR3 DNA: TGCACCAGCAGCCAAGATCTAGGCCTAGCGGGGGGGCCAGCAGATACGCAGTATTTT
V gene: TRBV30; D gene: NA; clone size: NA; J gene: TRBJ2-3; CDR3 protein: CAWDPGRTDTQYF; CDR3 DNA: TGTGCCTGGGATCCGGGCCGCACAGATACGCAGTATTTT
V gene: TRBV30; D gene: NA; clone size: NA; J gene: TRBJ2-1; CDR3 protein: CAWSVYSHEQFF; CDR3 DNA: TGTGCCTGGAGTGTTTATAGTCATGAGCAGTTCTTC
V gene: TRBV2; D gene: NA; clone size: NA; J gene: TRBJ2-1; CDR3 protein: CASSGTTSNEQFF; CDR3 DNA: TGTGCCAGCAGTGGTACGACATCCAATGAGCAGTTCTTC
V gene: TRBV29-1; D gene: NA; clone size: NA; J gene: TRBJ2-6; CDR3 protein: CSVDIHSGANVLTF; CDR3 DNA: TGCAGCGTTGATATCCACTCTGGGGCCAACGTCCTGACTTTC
V gene: TRBV6-5; D gene: TRBD1; clone size: NA; J gene: TRBJ2-5; CDR3 protein: CASWTGRETQYF; CDR3 DNA: TGTGCCAGTTGGACAGGGAGAGAGACCCAGTACTTC
V gene: TRBV4-3; D gene: TRBD1; clone size: few; J gene: TRBJ1-4; CDR3 protein: CASSQVKDRGDEKLFF; CDR3 DNA: TGCGCCAGCAGCCAAGTCAAAGACAGGGGAGATGAAAAACTGTTTTTT
V gene: TRBV29-1; D gene: NA; clone size: NA; J gene: TRBJ1-2; CDR3 protein: CSVGGEGKLHGYTF; CDR3 DNA: TGCAGCGTTGGGGGTGAGGGCAAGCTCCATGGCTACACCTTC
V gene: TRBV2; D gene: NA; clone size: NA; J gene: TRBJ1-2; CDR3 protein: CASSLGRGREGYTF; CDR3 DNA: TGTGCCAGCAGTTTGGGCAGGGGTCGTGAGGGCTACACCTTC
V gene: TRBV2; D gene: TRBD2; clone size: NA; J gene: TRBJ2-7; CDR3 protein: CASISLAGVLSYEQYF; CDR3 DNA: TGTGCCAGCATTAGTCTAGCGGGGGTTTTGTCGTACGAGCAGTACTTC
V gene: TRBV7-9; D gene: TRBD1; clone size: few; J gene: TRBJ2-3; CDR3 protein: CASSLSTGWIDTQYF; CDR3 DNA: TGTGCCAGCAGCCTATCGACAGGGTGGATCGATACGCAGTATTTT
V gene: TRBV6-6; D gene: TRBD1; clone size: NA; J gene: TRBJ2-7; CDR3 protein: CASSSGTGSSYEQYF; CDR3 DNA: TGTGCCAGCAGTTCCGGGACAGGAAGCTCCTACGAGCAGTACTTC
V gene: TRBV7-2; D gene: TRBD1; clone size: many; J gene: TRBJ2-5; CDR3 protein: CASSPAGTEKGTQYF; CDR3 DNA: TGTGCCAGCAGCCCAGCCGGGACAGAGAAAGGGACCCAGTACTTC
V gene: TRBV29-1; D gene: TRBD1; clone size: NA; J gene: TRBJ1-2; CDR3 protein: CSVERVRDRAYGYTF; CDR3 DNA: TGCAGCGTTGAGCGGGTTAGGGACAGGGCTTACGGCTACACCTTC
V gene: TRBV30; D gene: NA; clone size: NA; J gene: TRBJ1-1; CDR3 protein: CAWSKGLALAFF; CDR3 DNA: TGTGCCTGGAGTAAGGGACTCGCACTGGCTTTCTTT
V gene: TRBV5-4; D gene: NA; clone size: few; J gene: TRBJ2-5; CDR3 protein: CASSLDQETQYF; CDR3 DNA: TGTGCCAGCAGCTTGGACCAAGAGACCCAGTACTTC
V gene: TRBV5-4; D gene: NA; clone size: NA; J gene: TRBJ1-5; CDR3 protein: CASSRKNSNQPQHF; CDR3 DNA: TGTGCCAGCAGCCGAAAGAATAGCAATCAGCCCCAGCATTTT
V gene: TRBV5-1; D gene: TRBD2; clone size: NA; J gene: TRBJ2-7; CDR3 protein: CASSLGLASSYEQYF; CDR3 DNA: TGCGCCAGCAGCTTGGGACTAGCGTCTTCCTACGAGCAGTACTTC
V gene: TRBV10-3; D gene: TRBD1; clone size: NA; J gene: TRBJ1-1; CDR3 protein: CAISLQGASTEAFF; CDR3 DNA: TGTGCCATCAGTCTACAGGGGGCGAGCACTGAAGCTTTCTTT
V gene: TRBV6-5; D gene: NA; clone size: NA; J gene: TRBJ2-7; CDR3 protein: CASSPWTTGSYEQYF; CDR3 DNA: TGTGCCAGCAGTCCCTGGACGACTGGATCCTACGAGCAGTACTTC
V gene: TRBV7-9; D gene: TRBD2; clone size: few; J gene: TRBJ2-5; CDR3 protein: CASSPNGGATETQYF; CDR3 DNA: TGTGCCAGCAGCCCCAACGGGGGGGCCACGGAGACCCAGTACTTC
V gene: TRBV18; D gene: NA; clone size: NA; J gene: TRBJ2-7; CDR3 protein: CASSPGSSAYEQYF; CDR3 DNA: TGTGCCAGCTCACCCGGGTCCTCAGCCTACGAGCAGTACTTC
V gene: TRBV20-1; D gene: NA; clone size: NA; J gene: TRBJ2-3; CDR3 protein: CSAEGEDTQYF; CDR3 DNA: TGCAGTGCTGAGGGGGAAGATACGCAGTATTTT
V gene: TRBV30; D gene: TRBD1; clone size: NA; J gene: TRBJ1-2; CDR3 protein: CAFGIYPGTGASLGGYTF; CDR3 DNA: TGTGCCTTTGGAATCTATCCCGGGACAGGGGCCTCCCTGGGTGGCTACACCTTC
V gene: TRBV7-2; D gene: NA; clone size: NA; J gene: TRBJ1-2; CDR3 protein: CASSSYSPNYGYTF; CDR3 DNA: TGTGCCAGCAGCTCTTACAGCCCCAACTATGGCTACACCTTC
V gene: TRBV5-1; D gene: TRBD1; clone size: once; J gene: TRBJ2-1; CDR3 protein: CASSSGTAPYNEQFF; CDR3 DNA: TGCGCCAGCAGCTCCGGGACAGCGCCTTACAATGAGCAGTTCTTC
V gene: TRBV18; D gene: TRBD1; clone size: many; J gene: TRBJ1-3; CDR3 protein: CASSPLGQLSGNTIYF; CDR3 DNA: TGTGCCAGCTCACCGCTGGGACAGCTCTCTGGAAACACCATATATTTT
V gene: TRBV7-3; D gene: TRBD1; clone size: NA; J gene: TRBJ1-1; CDR3 protein: CASSIGTANTEAFF; CDR3 DNA: TGTGCCAGCAGCATCGGGACAGCGAACACTGAAGCTTTCTTT
V gene: TRBV6-5; D gene: NA; clone size: NA; J gene: TRBJ1-5; CDR3 protein: CASSYRGQRGGQQHF; CDR3 DNA: TGTGCCAGCAGTTACCGCGGACAGCGGGGGGGCCAACAGCATTTT